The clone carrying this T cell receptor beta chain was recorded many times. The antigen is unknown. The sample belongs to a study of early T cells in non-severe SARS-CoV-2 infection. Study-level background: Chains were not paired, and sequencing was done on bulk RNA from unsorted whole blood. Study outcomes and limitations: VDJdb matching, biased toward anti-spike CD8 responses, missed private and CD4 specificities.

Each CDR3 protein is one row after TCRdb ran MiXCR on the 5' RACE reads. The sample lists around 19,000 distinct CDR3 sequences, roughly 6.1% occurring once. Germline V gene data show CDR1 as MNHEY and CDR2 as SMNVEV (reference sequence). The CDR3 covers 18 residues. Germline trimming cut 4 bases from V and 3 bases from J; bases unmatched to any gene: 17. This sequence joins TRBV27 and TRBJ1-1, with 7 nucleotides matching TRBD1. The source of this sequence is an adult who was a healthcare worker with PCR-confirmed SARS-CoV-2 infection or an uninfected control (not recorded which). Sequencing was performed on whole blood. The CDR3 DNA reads TGTGCCAGCAGTTCGACAGGGAGGGGGCCTGGGAAAGACACTGAAGCTTTCTTT. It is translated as CASSSTGRGPGKDTEAFF.